Following are 14 T cell receptor beta chains from one sample sequenced in a study of T-cell memory formation after mild COVID-19. TCRdb re-called the 5' RACE reads through MiXCR, storing one row per CDR3 protein. This sample carries about 430,000 distinct CDR3 sequences, roughly a quarter of them seen once, and the ten largest clones take around 8.1%. Sequenced sample: PBMCs or a T cell subset sorted from them (not recorded which). The receptors were sampled from an adult woman who had mild COVID-19 (a few samples of this study predate the infection). Cell type and time point are not known.

The rearrangement uses TRBV2 and TRBJ2-7; 9 bases align to TRBD1. After removal of 2 bases from V and 2 bases from J, the junction contained 4 bases not matched to a gene. This CDR3 has 15 residues. Germline V gene lookup returns CDR1 SNHLY and CDR2 FYNNEI. The CDR3 loop is CASSESRDRAYEQYF. CDR3 nucleotide sequence: TGTGCCAGCAGTGAAAGCCGGGACAGGGCCTACGAGCAGTACTTC.

The rearrangement links TRBV11-3 to TRBJ2-7; D is uncertain. Per germline, CDR1 SGHNT and CDR2 YENEEA. The CDR3 runs to 12 residues. With 1 base removed from V and 6 bases from J, the gap between germline ends came to 7 bases. The DNA for the CDR3 is TGTGCCAGCAGCTTAGTACGGAGCGAGCAGTACTTC. Amino acid sequence: CASSLVRSEQYF.

Only one count was recorded for this clonotype. V and J are TRBV7-9 and TRBJ1-3; possible D gene TRBD1, 6 bases. Germline loops: CDR1 SEHNR, CDR2 FQNEAQ (reference sequence). The CDR3 has 16 residues. Trimming pared 2 bases from V and 6 bases from J, leaving 17 bases between. Written as DNA, the CDR3 is TGTGCCAGCAGCTTACTGCCGGGGGCCAACCTAAACACCATATATTTT. It is translated as CASSLLPGANLNTIYF. The whole variable domain, filled in from reference TRBV7-9 and TRBJ1-3, reads DTGVSQNPRHKITKRGQNVTFRCDPISEHNRLYWYRQTLGQGPEFLTYFQNEAQLEKSRLLSDRFSAERPKGSFSTLEIQRTEQGDSAMYLCASSLLPGANLNTIYFGEGSWLTVV.

This clonotype appeared once. V and J are TRBV12-3 or TRBV12-4 and TRBJ2-7, with D possibly matching TRBD2 (7 bases). Trimming shortened V by 4 bases and J by 6 bases, and 19 bases separated the two germline ends. This CDR3 contains 15 residues. As DNA, the CDR3 is TGTGCCAGCAGTTCATCAGGCAGGGGAGGGGGCGAGCAGTACTTC. Protein: CASSSSGRGGGEQYF.

This clonotype came up a few times. The chain couples TRBV20-1 to TRBJ2-1, with 11 bases lining up with TRBD2. From germline, CDR1 is DFQATT and CDR2 SNEGSKA (reference sequence). The V segment lost 6 bases and the J segment 4 bases; nucleotides outside the gene matches: 8. CDR3 length equals 15 residues. CDR3 residues: CSAPRPSGGYNEQFF. The CDR3 nucleotides are TGCAGTGCCCCCAGACCTAGCGGGGGGTACAATGAGCAGTTCTTC.

This clonotype was counted between two and nine times. The chain joins TRBV10-3 to TRBJ2-1, with a tentative D call TRBD2 (7 bases). Germline V gene sequence: CDR1 ENHRY, CDR2 SYGVKD. The ends were cut back, 10 bases at V and 3 bases at J, with 13 bases in the middle. There are 13 residues in the CDR3. CDR3 loop: CATGGPNYNEQFF. The DNA for the CDR3 is TGTGCCACCGGGGGGCCAAACTACAATGAGCAGTTCTTC.

The chain combines TRBV5-1 with TRBJ1-5, with D tentatively TRBD1 (6 bases). CDR1 and CDR2 (germline): SGHRS, YFSETQ. Deletions cut 4 bases from V and 6 bases from J, with 11 bases between. The CDR3 runs to 13 residues. CDR3 region: CASSQQGGQPQHF. The CDR3 coding sequence is TGCGCCAGCAGCCAACAGGGTGGTCAGCCCCAGCATTTT. Filled out from reference TRBV5-1 and TRBJ1-5, the complete variable domain reads KAGVTQTPRYLIKTRGQQVTLSCSPISGHRSVSWYQQTPGQGLQFLFEYFSETQRNKGNFPGRFSGRQFSNSRSEMNVSTLELGDSALYLCASSQQGGQPQHFGDGTRLSIL.

The chain employs TRBV19 and TRBJ2-1; 8 bases fit TRBD1. From germline, CDR1 is LNHDA and CDR2 SQIVND (reference sequence). V lost 10 bases to trimming and J lost 7 bases; unmatched junction nucleotides: 3. This CDR3 has 11 residues. CDR3 in amino acids: CATRTGNEQFF. For the CDR3, the DNA is TGTGCCACACGGACAGGGAATGAGCAGTTCTTC.

This clonotype was seen a handful of times. The chain employs TRBV12-3 or TRBV12-4 and TRBJ1-1, with 7 positions matching TRBD1. The length of the CDR3 is 15 residues. V lost 5 bases to trimming and J lost 9 bases; unmatched junction nucleotides: 15. The DNA for the CDR3 is TGTGCCAGCAGTCCAGACAGGGAAGGAAGAGCTCAAGCTTTCTTT. Translated: CASSPDREGRAQAFF.

The chain couples TRBV12-3 or TRBV12-4 to TRBJ2-3, with TRBD2 identical over 12 bases. The CDR3 is made up of 17 amino acids. V was clipped by 4 bases and J by 2 bases; unmatched bases: 7. CDR3 region: CASSSVLAGGDTDTQYF. The CDR3 DNA follows: TGTGCCAGCAGTTCCGTACTAGCGGGGGGCGACACAGATACGCAGTATTTT.

A few counts support this clonotype. The chain couples TRBV10-3 to TRBJ1-1, with D uncertain. The V end lost 3 bases, the J end lost 0 bases, and 8 bases lay between the germline ends. The V gene's germline CDR1 is ENHRY and CDR2 SYGVKD. The CDR3 loop spans 14 amino acids. The DNA of the CDR3 is TGTGCCATCAGTGAAGGTGCAGTGAACACTGAAGCTTTCTTT. Translated: CAISEGAVNTEAFF.

The rearrangement uses TRBV20-1 and TRBJ2-1; 10 bases line up with TRBD2. This CDR3 comprises 18 residues. Trimming cost V 2 bases and J 7 bases; bases outside gene matches: 17. Germline CDR1 DFQATT, CDR2 SNEGSKA (reference sequence). The CDR3 here is CSARPQGQREGRQNEQFF. The CDR3, as DNA: TGCAGTGCTAGACCTCAGGGCCAGCGGGAGGGTCGGCAGAATGAGCAGTTCTTC.

To note about this clonotype: One end of the junction is discordant with germline, which a read error may explain. The chain carries TRBV12-5 and TRBJ2-7; D not resolved. Germline-derived CDR1 and CDR2 are LGHNT and FRNRAP. The CDR3 is 14 residues long. This CDR3 reads CASGMARLSYEQYF. The CDR3 nucleotides read TGTGCCAGTGGCATGGCACGACTCTCCTACGAGCAGTACTTC.

This clonotype showed up many times. The chain joins TRBV28 to TRBJ2-7; the D gene is possibly TRBD1 (6 bases). Trimming shortened V by 1 base and J by 4 bases, and 8 bases separated the two germline ends. The CDR3 totals 13 residues. CDR1 is MDHEN, CDR2 SYDVKM, per germline. CDR3 bases: TGTGCCAGCAGTTTATTGGGGGCGTACGAGCAGTACTTC. Translating it yields CASSLLGAYEQYF. Using reference TRBV28 and TRBJ2-7 for the parts outside the CDR3, the full variable domain is DVKVTQSSRYLVKRTGEKVFLECVQDMDHENMFWYRQDPGLGLRLIYFSYDVKMKEKGDIPEGYSVSREKKERFSLILESASTNQTSMYLCASSLLGAYEQYFGPGTRLTVT.